This T cell receptor beta chain was sequenced in a study of blood T cell repertoires in COVID-19. Germline V gene lookup returns CDR1 LGHDT and CDR2 YNNKEL (reference sequence). V lost 1 base, J lost 6 bases, and 13 bases lay in between. The CDR3 sequence is 14 residues long. Profiled with immunoSEQ multiplex PCR; TCRdb holds only in-frame clones, not every one. The sample holds roughly 360,000 clones, roughly 80% seen once. This chain uses TRBV3-1 (or the pseudogene TRBV3-2) with TRBJ2-7; no reliable D call. Sequencing was performed on peripheral blood. This receptor was obtained from a human donor with acute or convalescent COVID-19. The donor label of this sample is uncertain. As DNA, the CDR3 is TGTGCCAGCAGCCAAGGCCCCCGCGTCCTCGAGCAGTACTTC. Amino acids: CASSQGPRVLEQYF.